The 18 T cell receptor beta chains listed next were all sequenced from one sample in a study of siplizumab effects on memory and regulatory T cells. Assay used: immunoSEQ multiplex PCR; TCRdb lists only in-frame clones, some missing. Of 55,000 to 70,000 clones listed, roughly 93% are singletons. Source material: CD8+ T cells sorted from blood. The source of these receptors is a human donor in good health.

This clone was counted a single time. This chain joins TRBV4-1 and TRBJ2-7; D gene ambiguous. CDR1 and CDR2 from the germline V gene are MGHRA and YSYEKL. V dropped 5 bases and J dropped 6 bases, with 20 bases sitting between them. The CDR3 totals 15 residues. Here the CDR3 reads CASSYGWSQTAEQYF. For the CDR3, the DNA is TGCGCCAGCAGCTACGGATGGTCGCAAACCGCCGAGCAGTACTTC.

V is TRBV13 and J is TRBJ1-5, with a possible D match to TRBD1 (6 bases). Between the trimmed V and J ends, which lost 0 bases and 6 bases, there was a span of 12 bases. The CDR3 contains 15 residues. Germline-derived CDR1 and CDR2 are PRHDT and FYEKMQ (reference sequence). CDR3 protein: CASSLGGEGGQPQHF. The CDR3 DNA follows: TGTGCCAGCAGCTTAGGCGGAGAGGGGGGTCAGCCCCAGCATTTT.

The chain combines TRBV7-9 with TRBJ2-7, with D hard to call. Germline assignment: CDR1 SEHNR and CDR2 FQNEAQ (reference sequence). With 1 base removed from V and 5 bases from J, the gap between germline ends came to 9 bases. This CDR3 region has 13 residues. The CDR3 loop reads CASSLGTSNEQYF. CDR3 DNA sequence: TGTGCCAGCAGCTTAGGGACGTCCAACGAGCAGTACTTC.

CDR3 sequence reads: CASSKQGSQPQHF. The DNA of the CDR3 is TGTGCCAGCAGTAAACAGGGGTCTCAGCCCCAGCATTTT. The chain has TRBV6-1 and TRBJ1-5; TRBD1 aligns across 7 bases. The germline V gene encodes CDR1 MNHNS and CDR2 SASEGT. There are 13 residues in the CDR3. The V gene end was trimmed by 5 bases and the J gene end by 6 bases; junction bases not matched to a gene: 4.

The chain joins TRBV21-1 to TRBJ2-1; the table's TRBD1 call for D was not verified on the DNA. TRBV21-1 is a known pseudogene. The CDR3 covers 16 residues. CDR3 bases: TGTGCCAGCAGCTCACCCCGGGACAGGGGGCAAGGTGAGCAGTTCTTC. This translates into CASSSPRDRGQGEQFF.

The V and J genes are TRBV27 and TRBJ2-2; D unresolved. This CDR3 region has 16 residues. V was cut by 6 bases and J by 0 bases, with 14 bases left in between. Germline values: CDR1 MNHEY, CDR2 SMNVEV (reference sequence). Written as DNA, the CDR3 is TGTGCCAGCAGCCCCATGGGAAAAACGAACACCGGGGAGCTGTTTTTT. Translation gives CASSPMGKTNTGELFF.

The chain employs TRBV27 and TRBJ2-5, with D perhaps matching TRBD1 (6 bases). The V end lost 2 bases, the J end lost 4 bases, and 14 bases lay between the germline ends. This CDR3 comprises 15 residues. Germline CDR1 MNHEY, CDR2 SMNVEV (reference sequence). CDR3 amino acids: CASSLGPGVGETQYF. The CDR3 nucleotides read TGTGCCAGCAGTTTAGGCCCAGGGGTAGGAGAGACCCAGTACTTC.

V usage is TRBV29-1 and J usage is TRBJ1-1; D is undetermined. V lost 7 bases, J lost 0 bases, and 12 bases lay in between. The CDR3 has 13 amino acids. Germline CDR1 is SQVTM and CDR2 is ANQGSEA. The CDR3 nucleotides are TGCAGCGCCGAACAGAACATGAACACTGAAGCTTTCTTT. This sequence encodes CSAEQNMNTEAFF.

The chain combines TRBV7-9 with TRBJ1-4; D perhaps matches TRBD1 (6 bases). V was cut by 3 bases and J by 3 bases, with 11 bases left in between. This CDR3 region has 15 residues. Germline V gives CDR1 SEHNR, CDR2 FQNEAQ (reference sequence). The CDR3 nucleotides are TGTGCCAGCAGCTTGGGGGGGCCGGCTAATGAAAAACTGTTTTTT. Translated: CASSLGGPANEKLFF.

V usage is TRBV30 and J usage is TRBJ2-7; 9 bases are shared with TRBD2. Per the germline V gene, CDR1 is GTSNPN and CDR2 is SVGIG (reference sequence). Trimming at V came to 0 bases and at J to 4 bases, leaving 4 bases not matched to a gene. CDR3 length equals 14 residues. Written as DNA, the CDR3 is TGTGCCTGGAGTGTTGCGGGAGGGCCGTACGAGCAGTACTTC. It encodes CAWSVAGGPYEQYF.

The chain has TRBV5-1 and TRBJ2-2; D gene ambiguous. The CDR3 consists of 11 residues. V gave up 7 bases and J gave up 6 bases, with 7 bases separating them. Germline CDR1 is SGHRS and CDR2 is YFSETQ. This CDR3 is CASSHPGELFF. Here the CDR3 DNA reads TGCGCCAGCTCCCACCCCGGGGAGCTGTTTTTT.

This rearrangement joins TRBV7-3 to TRBJ2-7; 9 bases line up with TRBD1. Germline assignment: CDR1 SGHTA and CDR2 FQGTGA. This CDR3 comprises 14 residues. After removal of 5 bases from V and 1 base from J, the junction contained 3 bases not matched to a gene. As DNA, the CDR3 is TGTGCCAGCAGCGAGGGACAGGGTTCCTACGAGCAGTACTTC. Protein sequence: CASSEGQGSYEQYF.

The chain uses TRBV7-3 and TRBJ2-3; the match to TRBD1 covers 7 bases. V gave up 2 bases and J gave up 3 bases; unmatched junction bases: 14. The length of the CDR3 is 18 residues. The germline CDR1 and CDR2 sequences are SGHTA and FQGTGA. The DNA for the CDR3 is TGTGCCAGCAGCTTAGGGTGGCGAGGACAGGTCGGAACAGATACGCAGTATTTT. This codes for CASSLGWRGQVGTDTQYF.

This chain connects TRBV19 to TRBJ2-2; D is ambiguous. CDR1 LNHDA and CDR2 SQIVND come from the germline V gene (reference sequence). The CDR3 sequence is 15 residues long. V was cut by 5 bases and J by 4 bases, with 14 bases left in between. In nucleotides, the CDR3 is TGTGCCAGTAGTCCAAGGCCAATTGGCACCGGGGAGCTGTTTTTT. Its translation: CASSPRPIGTGELFF.

The V gene is TRBV2, the J gene TRBJ2-7; no clear D. The V end lost 4 bases, the J end lost 3 bases, and 10 bases lay between the germline ends. Per germline, CDR1 SNHLY and CDR2 FYNNEI. The CDR3 runs to 13 residues. CDR3 protein: CASSGGSGYEQYF. The CDR3 nucleotides are TGTGCCAGCAGTGGGGGTTCAGGCTACGAGCAGTACTTC.

The genes are TRBV30 and TRBJ1-5; 7 positions agree with TRBD1. The germline V gene has CDR1 GTSNPN and CDR2 SVGIG (reference sequence). The CDR3 is 15 residues long. J lost 4 bases, V lost 0 bases, and 6 bases had no gene match. This chain's CDR3 is CAWSVGTDGNQPQHF. In DNA form, the CDR3 reads TGTGCCTGGAGTGTAGGGACAGATGGGAATCAGCCCCAGCATTTT.

The chain joins TRBV6-4 to TRBJ1-6; D is undetermined. Germline V CDR1 and CDR2: MRHNA, SNTAGT. Trimming removed 3 bases from V and 7 bases from J, with 10 bases in between. The CDR3 totals 14 residues. The CDR3 loop reads CASSEEGSNSPLHF. The CDR3 DNA sequence: TGTGCCAGCAGTGAGGAGGGAAGCAATTCACCCCTCCACTTT.

This chain uses TRBV2 with TRBJ2-7; D may correspond to TRBD1 or TRBD2 (5 bases each). This CDR3 has 12 residues. CDR1 and CDR2 from the germline V gene are SNHLY and FYNNEI. V lost 9 bases, J lost 7 bases, and 16 bases lay in between. The CDR3, as DNA: TGTGCCAGTTGGGACCTTGGACAAGAGCAGTACTTC. Protein sequence: CASWDLGQEQYF.